What follows are 27 T cell receptor beta chains derived from one specimen sequenced in a study of CD8 T cells in Susac syndrome. Random hexamers were used to reverse transcribe the RNA input (about 0.45 to 1 ug). Each CDR3 protein is one row after TCRdb ran MiXCR on the immunoSEQ multiplex PCR reads. This sample has about 60,000 distinct CDR3 sequences; approximately 92% occur once, and the top ten carry approximately 0.18%. The sample taken for sequencing was CD8+ T cells from PBMCs. These receptors were collected from a human donor in good health.

This rearrangement joins TRBV28 to TRBJ2-7, with D maybe TRBD1 (5 bases). This CDR3 region has 14 residues. CDR1 MDHEN and CDR2 SYDVKM come from the germline V gene. Trimming shortened V by 6 bases and J by 3 bases, and 15 bases separated the two germline ends. The CDR3 region is CASREGALDYEQYF. The CDR3 DNA is TGTGCCAGCAGAGAAGGGGCGCTCGACTACGAGCAGTACTTC.

The chain joins TRBV7-2 to TRBJ1-1; the D gene is possibly TRBD1 (5 bases). The CDR3 consists of 16 residues. Germline CDR1 SGHTA, CDR2 FQGNSA. V lost 1 base and J lost 3, with 15 bases in between. The CDR3 sequence: CASSLGGWGIDTEAFF. The CDR3 coding sequence is TGTGCCAGCAGCTTAGGGGGGTGGGGGATAGACACTGAAGCTTTCTTT.

The rearrangement joins TRBV10-3 to TRBJ2-1; possible D gene TRBD1, 6 bases. The germline V and J ends were trimmed by 0 bases and 8 bases, with 14 bases remaining between them. Germline CDR1 is ENHRY and CDR2 is SYGVKD. The CDR3 totals 15 residues. CDR3: CAISESGQPGHEQFF. DNA for the CDR3: TGTGCCATCAGTGAGTCGGGACAACCGGGTCATGAGCAGTTCTTC.

The chain carries TRBV9 and TRBJ1-1; D remains unclear. V shed 0 bases and J shed 12 bases, with 12 bases lying between them. The CDR3 consists of 12 residues. The V gene's germline CDR1 is SGDLS and CDR2 YYNGEE. This chain's CDR3 is CASSVEMGATFF. The CDR3 region has the DNA TGTGCCAGCAGCGTAGAGATGGGTGCGACTTTCTTT. The whole variable domain, remainder taken from reference TRBV9 and TRBJ1-1, is DSGVTQTPKHLITATGQRVTLRCSPRSGDLSVYWYQQSLDQGLQFLIQYYNGEERAKGNILERFSAQQFPDLHSELNLSSLELGDSALYFCASSVEMGATFFGQGTRLTVV.

The V call is TRBV4-1, the J call TRBJ1-1, with D unclear. The germline V gene has CDR1 MGHRA and CDR2 YSYEKL. The ends were cut back, 0 bases at V and 1 base at J, with 9 bases in the middle. This CDR3 spans 15 amino acids. The CDR3 DNA is TGCGCCAGCAGCCAAGAGGGCAGGCCGAACACTGAAGCTTTCTTT. Translated: CASSQEGRPNTEAFF.

The chain recombines TRBV20-1 with TRBJ2-1; D unclear. The CDR3 is made up of 14 amino acids. CDR1 DFQATT and CDR2 SNEGSKA come from the germline V gene (reference sequence). Between the trimmed V and J ends, which lost 5 bases and 7 bases, there was a span of 18 bases. CDR3 in DNA: TGCAGTGCTGGCAAGTTGGCCTTAGGTAATGAGCAGTTCTTC. This gives the protein CSAGKLALGNEQFF.

The chain combines TRBV2 with TRBJ2-5, with 7 bases lining up with TRBD2. The length of the CDR3 is 14 residues. J lost 2 bases, V lost 11 bases, and 11 bases had no gene match. Germline CDR1 reads SNHLY; CDR2 reads FYNNEI. The CDR3 sequence: CAQGAAGEQETQYF. The CDR3 DNA sequence: TGTGCCCAGGGAGCGGCGGGGGAACAAGAGACCCAGTACTTC.

The J gene is TRBJ1-2, the V gene TRBV9; 11 bases agree with TRBD1. V trimming: 3 bases; J trimming: 4 bases; junction bases outside the gene matches: 5. The CDR3 covers 15 residues. Per the germline V gene, CDR1 is SGDLS and CDR2 is YYNGEE. CDR3 region: CASSAWTGGGYGYTF. CDR3 nucleotides: TGTGCCAGCAGCGCGTGGACAGGGGGCGGCTATGGCTACACCTTC.

The V gene is TRBV6-5, the J gene TRBJ1-6, with D unclear. The CDR3 sequence is 12 residues long. Trimming stripped 8 bases from V and 14 bases from J, with 16 bases between. The V gene's germline CDR1 is MNHEY and CDR2 SVGAGI. The CDR3 is CASLTTGLTLHF. CDR3 DNA sequence: TGTGCCAGCCTGACGACGGGGTTGACCCTCCACTTT.

This chain joins TRBV6-4 and TRBJ1-6, with no clear D. Between the trimmed V and J ends, which lost 8 bases and 5 bases, there was a span of 13 bases. The CDR3 is 14 residues long. CDR1 MRHNA and CDR2 SNTAGT come from the germline V gene. The CDR3 sequence is CASPGAAHNSPLHF. In nucleotides, the CDR3 is TGTGCCAGCCCGGGCGCGGCGCATAATTCACCCCTCCACTTT.

The rearrangement uses TRBV4-1 and TRBJ1-1; D might be TRBD1 (5 bases). Between the trimmed V and J ends, which lost 10 bases and 5 bases, there was a span of 14 bases. Germline V CDR1 and CDR2: MGHRA, YSYEKL. The CDR3 runs to 12 residues. The CDR3 DNA follows: TGCGCCACACGGCAGGGTGGGACTGAAGCTTTCTTT. Amino acids: CATRQGGTEAFF.

The rearrangement joins TRBV5-6 to TRBJ1-1; D unclear. The CDR3 loop spans 11 amino acids. V lost 1 base to trimming and J lost 7 bases, with 5 bases between them. Per germline, CDR1 SGHDT and CDR2 YYEEEE. The CDR3 loop is CASSLLGEAFF. CDR3 DNA: TGTGCCAGCAGCTTGTTAGGTGAAGCTTTCTTT.

The gene calls are TRBV7-2 and TRBJ1-5; no clear D gene. Germline V gene lookup returns CDR1 SGHTA and CDR2 FQGNSA. CDR3 length: 15 residues. The germline V and J ends were trimmed by 2 bases and 3 bases, with 11 bases remaining between them. The CDR3 sequence: CASSLRGNNNQPQHF. The CDR3 DNA reads as TGTGCCAGCAGCTTACGGGGTAATAACAATCAGCCCCAGCATTTT.

CDR3 DNA sequence: TGTGCCAGCAGCTTGGTGCCCCTAGACGCTGAAGCTTTCTTT. Protein: CASSLVPLDAEAFF. The J gene is TRBJ1-1, the V gene TRBV5-8; D remains unclear. Looked up from germline, CDR1 is SGHTS and CDR2 is YDEGEE. V lost 0 bases, J lost 6 bases, and 12 bases lay in between. This CDR3 has 14 residues.

The chain links TRBV4-3 to TRBJ2-7, with 8 positions matching TRBD1. The germline V gene encodes CDR1 LGHNA and CDR2 YSLEER. The CDR3 length is 15 residues. V dropped 0 bases and J dropped 4; count of bases not matched to a gene: 5. DNA for the CDR3: TGCGCCAGCAGCCAAGATGCAGGGGGCGTATACGAGCAGTACTTC. Its translation: CASSQDAGGVYEQYF.

In this sample, this clonotype turned up once. The rearrangement joins TRBV7-6 to TRBJ1-3; TRBD1 matches 8 bases. The CDR3 contains 16 residues. Germline values: CDR1 SGHVS, CDR2 FNYEAQ. The V and J ends lost 5 bases and 4 bases, in that order; junction bases with no gene match: 10. The CDR3 sequence: CASSQMIRDRGNTIYF. In DNA form, the CDR3 reads TGTGCCAGCAGCCAAATGATTAGGGACAGGGGAAACACCATATATTTT.

The rearrangement uses TRBV4-1 and TRBJ1-2; possible D gene TRBD1, 5 bases. This CDR3 spans 15 amino acids. V shed 0 bases and J shed 8 bases, with 16 bases lying between them. Germline V gene sequence: CDR1 MGHRA, CDR2 YSYEKL. The CDR3 region has the DNA TGCGCCAGCAGCCAAGATGGGACCGACACTCTGGGCTACACCTTC. It specifies CASSQDGTDTLGYTF.

This clonotype appeared a single time. CDR3 DNA: TGTGCCAGCAGCTTAGGCGGGAGCTCTGGAAACACCATATATTTT. It specifies CASSLGGSSGNTIYF. V is TRBV13 and J is TRBJ1-3; D not certain. Looked up from germline, CDR1 is PRHDT and CDR2 is FYEKMQ (reference sequence). This CDR3 is 15 amino acids long. The V end lost 0 bases, the J end lost 0 bases, and 6 bases lay between the germline ends.

The chain couples TRBV6-1 to TRBJ1-1; D gene unclear. V lost 6 bases to trimming and J lost 3 bases, with 8 bases between them. CDR1 MNHNS and CDR2 SASEGT come from the germline V gene. The CDR3 spans 12 residues. The chain's CDR3 is CASSDTDTEAFF. In nucleotides, the CDR3 is TGTGCCAGCAGCGATACGGACACTGAAGCTTTCTTT.

The chain uses TRBV7-6 and TRBJ2-2, with a tentative D call TRBD2 (5 bases). Germline values: CDR1 SGHVS, CDR2 FNYEAQ. This CDR3 has 17 residues. V shed 7 bases and J shed 4 bases, with 22 bases lying between them. In DNA, the CDR3 is TGTGCCAGCACCCCCACCCCGGCTAGCTCCTCCACCGGGGAGCTGTTTTTT. This sequence encodes CASTPTPASSSTGELFF. Using reference TRBV7-6 and TRBJ2-2 for the parts outside the CDR3, the full variable domain is GAGVSQSPRYKVTKRGQDVALRCDPISGHVSLYWYRQALGQGPEFLTYFNYEAQQDKSGLPNDRFSAERPEGSISTLTIQRTEQRDSAMYRCASTPTPASSSTGELFFGEGSRLTVL.

The V gene is TRBV5-5, the J gene TRBJ1-1; D may be TRBD1 (5 bases). The CDR3 consists of 12 residues. With 1 base removed from V and 10 bases from J, the gap between germline ends came to 11 bases. The germline V gene encodes CDR1 SGHKS and CDR2 YYEKEE (reference sequence). The CDR3 protein is CASSLLGVVAFF. CDR3 DNA: TGTGCCAGCAGCTTGCTGGGGGTGGTAGCTTTCTTT.

The chain is built from TRBV5-1 and TRBJ1-1; a possible D gene is TRBD1 (6 bases). This CDR3 contains 13 residues. Germline V gene data show CDR1 as SGHRS and CDR2 as YFSETQ. Between the trimmed V and J ends, which lost 4 bases and 4 bases, there was a span of 11 bases. CDR3 DNA: TGCGCCAGCAGCCCCACAGGGTCCACTGAAGCTTTCTTT. It translates to CASSPTGSTEAFF.

This chain links TRBV4-2 with TRBJ1-4; no firm D call. CDR1 LGHNA and CDR2 YNFKEQ come from the germline V gene. This CDR3 has 15 residues. The V gene lost 0 bases and the J gene lost 0 bases, with 5 bases spanning the gap. The CDR3 nucleotides read TGTGCCAGCAGCCAAGAACACGCAACTAATGAAAAACTGTTTTTT. It is translated as CASSQEHATNEKLFF.

The gene calls are TRBV6-5 and TRBJ2-3; D call uncertain. Trimming stripped 1 base from V and 6 bases from J, with 11 bases between. Germline V gene lookup returns CDR1 MNHEY and CDR2 SVGAGI. The length of the CDR3 is 14 residues. Written as DNA, the CDR3 is TGTGCCAGCAGTTACTTAAGCCCTGCGGATACGCAGTATTTT. This sequence encodes CASSYLSPADTQYF.

CDR3 amino acids: CASSPARYNEQFF. The CDR3 coding sequence is TGTGCCAGTAGTCCCGCCAGGTACAATGAGCAGTTCTTC. The chain combines TRBV19 with TRBJ2-1, with D unclear. The ends were cut back, 5 bases at V and 4 bases at J, with 9 bases in the middle. The length of the CDR3 is 13 residues. CDR1 is LNHDA, CDR2 SQIVND, per germline (reference sequence).

A few counts support this clonotype. V and J are TRBV14 and TRBJ2-7; no firm D call. The CDR3 runs 13 residues. V was cut by 0 bases and J by 3 bases, with 6 bases left in between. Germline CDR1 is SGHDN and CDR2 is FVKESK. The CDR3 region has the DNA TGTGCCAGCAGCCAAGAATCGGGCTACGAGCAGTACTTC. This translates into CASSQESGYEQYF.

V and J are TRBV19 and TRBJ1-2; 7 bases match TRBD1. Unmatched junction bases numbered 10, after V lost 7 bases and J lost 8 bases. The V gene's germline CDR1 is LNHDA and CDR2 SQIVND (reference sequence). This CDR3 comprises 13 residues. This CDR3 reads CASIGTAGGGYTF. DNA of the CDR3: TGTGCCAGTATTGGGACAGCGGGAGGAGGCTACACCTTC.